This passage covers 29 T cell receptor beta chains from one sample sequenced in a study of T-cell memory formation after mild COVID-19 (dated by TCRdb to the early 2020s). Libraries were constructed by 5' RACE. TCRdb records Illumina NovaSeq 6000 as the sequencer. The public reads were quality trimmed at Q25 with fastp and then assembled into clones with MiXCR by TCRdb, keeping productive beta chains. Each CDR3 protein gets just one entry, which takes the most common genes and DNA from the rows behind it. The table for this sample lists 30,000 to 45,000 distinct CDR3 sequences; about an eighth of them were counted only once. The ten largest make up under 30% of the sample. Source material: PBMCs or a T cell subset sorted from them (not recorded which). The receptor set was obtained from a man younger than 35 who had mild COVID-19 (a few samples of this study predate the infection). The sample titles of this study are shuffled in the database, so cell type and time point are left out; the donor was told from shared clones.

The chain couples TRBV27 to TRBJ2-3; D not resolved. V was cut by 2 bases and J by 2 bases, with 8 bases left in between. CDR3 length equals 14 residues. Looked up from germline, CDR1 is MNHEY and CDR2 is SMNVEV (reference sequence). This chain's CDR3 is CASSLEGNTDTQYF. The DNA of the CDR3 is TGTGCCAGCAGTTTAGAAGGGAACACAGATACGCAGTATTTT.

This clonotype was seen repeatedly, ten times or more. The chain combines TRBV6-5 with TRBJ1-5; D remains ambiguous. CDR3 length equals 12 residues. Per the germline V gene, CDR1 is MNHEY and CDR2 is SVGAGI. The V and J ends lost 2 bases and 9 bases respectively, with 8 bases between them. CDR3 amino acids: CASSYPGGPQHF. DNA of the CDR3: TGTGCCAGCAGTTACCCCGGAGGGCCCCAGCATTTT.

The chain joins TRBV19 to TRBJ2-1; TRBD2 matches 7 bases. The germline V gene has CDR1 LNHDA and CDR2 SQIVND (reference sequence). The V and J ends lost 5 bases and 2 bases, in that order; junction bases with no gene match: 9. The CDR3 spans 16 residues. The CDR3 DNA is TGTGCCAGTAGTTCTAGCGGCTTCCCCCCCTACAATGAGCAGTTCTTC. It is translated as CASSSSGFPPYNEQFF.

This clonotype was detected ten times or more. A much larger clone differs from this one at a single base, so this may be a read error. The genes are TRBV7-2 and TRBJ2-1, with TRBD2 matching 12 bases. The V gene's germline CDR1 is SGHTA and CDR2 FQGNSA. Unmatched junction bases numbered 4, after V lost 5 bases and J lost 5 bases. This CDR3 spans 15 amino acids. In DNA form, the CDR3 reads TGTGCCAGCAGCCACGGACTAGCGGGGAACAATGAGCAGTTCTTC. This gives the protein CASSHGLAGNNEQFF.

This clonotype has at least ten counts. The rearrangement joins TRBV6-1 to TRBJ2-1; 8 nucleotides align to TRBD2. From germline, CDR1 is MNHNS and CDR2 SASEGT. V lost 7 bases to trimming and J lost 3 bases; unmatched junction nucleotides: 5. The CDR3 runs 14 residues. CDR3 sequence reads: CASIPGRVYNEQFF. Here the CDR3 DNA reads TGTGCCAGCATCCCCGGGAGGGTCTACAATGAGCAGTTCTTC.

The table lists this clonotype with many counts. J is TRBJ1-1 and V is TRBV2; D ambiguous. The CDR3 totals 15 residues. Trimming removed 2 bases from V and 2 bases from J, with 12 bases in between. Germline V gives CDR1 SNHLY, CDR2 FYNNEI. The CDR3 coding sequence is TGTGCCAGCAGTGAACAAAGGACCGTAAACACTGAAGCTTTCTTT. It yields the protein CASSEQRTVNTEAFF. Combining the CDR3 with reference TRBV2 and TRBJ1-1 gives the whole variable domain EPEVTQTPSHQVTQMGQEVILRCVPISNHLYFYWYRQILGQKVEFLVSFYNNEISEKSEIFDDQFSVERPDGSNFTLKIRSTKLEDSAMYFCASSEQRTVNTEAFFGQGTRLTVV.

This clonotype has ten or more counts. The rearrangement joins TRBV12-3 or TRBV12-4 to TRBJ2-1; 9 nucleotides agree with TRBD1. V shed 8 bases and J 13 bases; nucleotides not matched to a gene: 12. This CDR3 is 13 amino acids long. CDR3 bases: TGTGCCAGCGAAAACCGGGACAGGGCCCACCAGTTCTTC. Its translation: CASENRDRAHQFF.

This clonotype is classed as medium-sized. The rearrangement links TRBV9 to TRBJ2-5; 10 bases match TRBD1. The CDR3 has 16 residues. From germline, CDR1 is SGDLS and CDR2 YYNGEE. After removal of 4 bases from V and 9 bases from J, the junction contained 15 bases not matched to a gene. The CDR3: CASSPGQGFLTEAQYF. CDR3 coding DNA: TGTGCCAGCAGCCCGGGACAGGGGTTTCTTACCGAGGCCCAGTACTTC.

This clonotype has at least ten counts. CDR3 loop: CASSLGQSTGELFF. The CDR3, as DNA: TGTGCCAGCAGCCTCGGACAGTCAACCGGGGAGCTGTTTTTT. The chain is built from TRBV6-4 and TRBJ2-2; a weak D match, TRBD1 (6 bases). CDR1 is MRHNA, CDR2 SNTAGT, per germline. The CDR3 runs 14 residues. Deletions cut 6 bases from V and 5 bases from J, with 13 bases between.

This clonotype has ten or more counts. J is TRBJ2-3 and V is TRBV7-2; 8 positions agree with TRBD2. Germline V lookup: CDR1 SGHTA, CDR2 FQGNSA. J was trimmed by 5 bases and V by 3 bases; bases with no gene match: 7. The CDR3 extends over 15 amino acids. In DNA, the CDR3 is TGTGCCAGCAGCTTGGGGCGGGGGGTGGTAGATACGCAGTATTTT. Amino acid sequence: CASSLGRGVVDTQYF.

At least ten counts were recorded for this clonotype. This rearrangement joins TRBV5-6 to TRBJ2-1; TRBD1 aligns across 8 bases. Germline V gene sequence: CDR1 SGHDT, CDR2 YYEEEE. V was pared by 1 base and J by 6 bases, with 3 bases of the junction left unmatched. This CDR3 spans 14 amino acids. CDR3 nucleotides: TGTGCCAGCAGCTTGCGGACAGGGTTCAATGAGCAGTTCTTC. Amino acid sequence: CASSLRTGFNEQFF.

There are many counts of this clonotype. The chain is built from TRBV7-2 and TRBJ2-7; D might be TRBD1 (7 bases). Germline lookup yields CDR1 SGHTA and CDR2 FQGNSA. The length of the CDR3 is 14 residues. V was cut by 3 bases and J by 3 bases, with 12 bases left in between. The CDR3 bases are TGTGCCAGCAGCTTCGGAGGGGGCGACTACGAGCAGTACTTC. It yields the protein CASSFGGGDYEQYF.

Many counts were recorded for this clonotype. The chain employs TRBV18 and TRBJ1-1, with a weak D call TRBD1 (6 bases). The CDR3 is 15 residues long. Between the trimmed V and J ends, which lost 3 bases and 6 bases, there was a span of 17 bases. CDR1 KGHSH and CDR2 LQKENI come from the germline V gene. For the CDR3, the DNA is TGTGCCAGCTCACCCAGGGAGACAGGAACCTCTGAAGCTTTCTTT. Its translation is CASSPRETGTSEAFF.

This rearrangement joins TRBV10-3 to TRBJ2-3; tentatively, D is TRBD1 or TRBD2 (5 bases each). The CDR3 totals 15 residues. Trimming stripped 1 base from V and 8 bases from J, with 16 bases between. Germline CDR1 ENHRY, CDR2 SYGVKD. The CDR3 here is CAISEWGTDGGTQYF. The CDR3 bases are TGTGCCATCAGTGAGTGGGGGACCGACGGTGGTACGCAGTATTTT.

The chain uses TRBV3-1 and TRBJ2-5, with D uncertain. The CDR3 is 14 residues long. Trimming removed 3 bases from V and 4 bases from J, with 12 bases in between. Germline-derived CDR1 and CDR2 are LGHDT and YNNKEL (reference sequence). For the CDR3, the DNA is TGTGCCAGCAGCCACAGCTTGACGCGAGAGACCCAGTACTTC. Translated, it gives CASSHSLTRETQYF.

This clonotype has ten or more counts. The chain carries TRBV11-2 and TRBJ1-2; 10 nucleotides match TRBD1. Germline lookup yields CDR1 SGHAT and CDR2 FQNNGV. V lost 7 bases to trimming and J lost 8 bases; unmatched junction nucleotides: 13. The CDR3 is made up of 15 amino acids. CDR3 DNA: TGTGCCAGCACCAAAAACCCGGGACAGGGGTACGGCTACACCTTC. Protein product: CASTKNPGQGYGYTF.

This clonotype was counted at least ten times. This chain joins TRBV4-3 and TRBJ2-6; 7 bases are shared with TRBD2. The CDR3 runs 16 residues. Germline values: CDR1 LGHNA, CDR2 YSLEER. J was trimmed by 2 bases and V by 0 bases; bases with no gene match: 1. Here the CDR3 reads CASSQDGGAGANVLTF. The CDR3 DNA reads TGCGCCAGCAGCCAAGATGGGGGGGCTGGGGCCAACGTCCTGACTTTC.

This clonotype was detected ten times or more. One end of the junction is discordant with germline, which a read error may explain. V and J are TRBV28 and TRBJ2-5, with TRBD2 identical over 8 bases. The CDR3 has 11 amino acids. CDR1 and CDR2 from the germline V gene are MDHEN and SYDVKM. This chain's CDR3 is CASSAPGGVWF. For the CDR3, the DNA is TGTGCCAGCAGTGCCCCCGGGGGGGTCTGGTTC.

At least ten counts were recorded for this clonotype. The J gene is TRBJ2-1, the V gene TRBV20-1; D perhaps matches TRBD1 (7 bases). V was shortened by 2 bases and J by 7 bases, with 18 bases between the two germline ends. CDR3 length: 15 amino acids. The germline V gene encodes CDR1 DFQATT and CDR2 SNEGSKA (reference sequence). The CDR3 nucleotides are TGCAGTGCTAGACGGCAGGGGGGACTGTGGAATGAGCAGTTCTTC. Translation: CSARRQGGLWNEQFF.

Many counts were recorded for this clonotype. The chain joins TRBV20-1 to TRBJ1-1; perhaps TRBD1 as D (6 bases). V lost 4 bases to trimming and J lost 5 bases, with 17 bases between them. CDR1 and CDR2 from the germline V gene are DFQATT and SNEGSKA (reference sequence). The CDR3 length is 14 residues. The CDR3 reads CSAKPGHRRTEAFF. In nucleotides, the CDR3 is TGCAGTGCTAAGCCGGGACATCGAAGGACTGAAGCTTTCTTT.

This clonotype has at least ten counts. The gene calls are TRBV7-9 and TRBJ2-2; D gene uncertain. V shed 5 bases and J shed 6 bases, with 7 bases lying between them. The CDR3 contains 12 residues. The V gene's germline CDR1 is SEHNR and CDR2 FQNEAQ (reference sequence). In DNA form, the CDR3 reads TGTGCCAGCAGCGCCCTCGCCGGGGAGCTGTTTTTT. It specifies CASSALAGELFF.

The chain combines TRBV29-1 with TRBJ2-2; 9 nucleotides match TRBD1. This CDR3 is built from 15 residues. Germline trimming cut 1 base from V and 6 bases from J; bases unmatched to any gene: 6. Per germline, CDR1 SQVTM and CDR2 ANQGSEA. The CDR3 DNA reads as TGCAGCGTTGAAGGGGGACAGGGAGTGGCCGGGGAGCTGTTTTTT. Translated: CSVEGGQGVAGELFF.

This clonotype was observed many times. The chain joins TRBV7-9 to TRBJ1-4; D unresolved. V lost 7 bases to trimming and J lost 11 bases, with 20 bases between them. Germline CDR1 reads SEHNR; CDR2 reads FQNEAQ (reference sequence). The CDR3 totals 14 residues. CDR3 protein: CASTPEEGRWKLFF. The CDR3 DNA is TGTGCCAGCACCCCAGAGGAAGGGAGATGGAAACTGTTTTTT.

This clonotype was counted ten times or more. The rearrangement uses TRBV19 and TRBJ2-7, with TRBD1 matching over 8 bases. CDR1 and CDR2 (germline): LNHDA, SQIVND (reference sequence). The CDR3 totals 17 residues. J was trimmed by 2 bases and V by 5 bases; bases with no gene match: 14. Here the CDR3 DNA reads TGTGCCAGTAGTCTAAGGACAGGGAGGTTGGTTACCTACGAGCAGTACGTC. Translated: CASSLRTGRLVTYEQYV.

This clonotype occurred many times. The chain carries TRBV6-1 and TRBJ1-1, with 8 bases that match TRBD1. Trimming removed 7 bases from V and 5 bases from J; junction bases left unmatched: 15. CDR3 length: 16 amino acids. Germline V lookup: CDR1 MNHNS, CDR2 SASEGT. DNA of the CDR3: TGTGCCAGCAAGATCGGGACAGGAACAATTGGGACTGAAGCTTTCTTT. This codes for CASKIGTGTIGTEAFF.

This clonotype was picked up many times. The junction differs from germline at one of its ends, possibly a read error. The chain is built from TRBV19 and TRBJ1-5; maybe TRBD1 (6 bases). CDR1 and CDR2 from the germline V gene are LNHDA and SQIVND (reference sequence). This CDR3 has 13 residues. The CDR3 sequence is CASSTTRTDPPHF. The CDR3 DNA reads TGTGCCAGTAGTACGACCCGGACAGATCCCCCGCATTTT.

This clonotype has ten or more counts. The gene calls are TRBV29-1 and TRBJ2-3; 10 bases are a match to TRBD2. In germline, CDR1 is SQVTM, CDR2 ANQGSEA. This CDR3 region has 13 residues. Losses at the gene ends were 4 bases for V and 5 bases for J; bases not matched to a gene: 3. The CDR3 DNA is TGCAGCGTTGTTCTAGCGGGGGAAGATACGCAGTATTTT. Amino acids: CSVVLAGEDTQYF.

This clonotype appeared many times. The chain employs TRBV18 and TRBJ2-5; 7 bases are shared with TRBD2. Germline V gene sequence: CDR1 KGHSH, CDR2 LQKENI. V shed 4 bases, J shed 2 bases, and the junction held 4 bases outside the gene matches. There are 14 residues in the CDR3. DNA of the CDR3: TGTGCCAGCTCACAGAATAGCGGGCAAGAGACCCAGTACTTC. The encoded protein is CASSQNSGQETQYF.

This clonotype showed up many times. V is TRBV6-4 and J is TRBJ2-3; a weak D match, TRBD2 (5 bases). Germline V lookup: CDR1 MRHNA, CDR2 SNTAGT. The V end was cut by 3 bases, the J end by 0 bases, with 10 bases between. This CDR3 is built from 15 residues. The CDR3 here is CASSEEGSSTDTQYF. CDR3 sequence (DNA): TGTGCCAGCAGTGAAGAGGGATCTAGCACAGATACGCAGTATTTT.